This T cell receptor (beta chain) is from a study of blood T cell repertoires in COVID-19. Study in general: Spain, Italy and the United States supplied samples that represented acute and convalescent COVID-19. PBMCs, B-cell-depleted T cells, or T cells provided the cDNA or gDNA that made up the material.

V was pared by 0 bases and J by 7 bases, with 17 bases of the junction left unmatched. In germline, CDR1 is LNHNV, CDR2 YYDKDF (reference sequence). CDR3 length equals 19 residues. In the study's own analysis: Estimation of nucleated cell counts was performed using reference gene primer amplification. The table came from immunoSEQ multiplex PCR; TCRdb's copy has only in-frame clones and leaves some out. V, J and clone size were drawn from that table, and D and trimming were deduced from the DNA. This sample has 110,000 or so clones; 75% to 90% occur once, and the top ten carry about 5.5%. The chain employs TRBV15 and TRBJ1-2, with 10 bases identical to TRBD1. Sequencing used peripheral blood. The receptor's source is a woman in her sixties with COVID-19, enrolled during active disease. CDR3 protein: CATSRDPAGDRGISGGYTF. CDR3 coding DNA: TGTGCCACCAGCAGAGACCCAGCAGGGGACAGGGGTATTTCGGGTGGCTACACCTTC.